This T cell receptor (beta chain) was identified in a study of cytomegalovirus exposure and HLA in healthy donors. As regards this clone: Its specificity is unknown.

V dropped 2 bases and J dropped 3 bases, with 8 bases sitting between them. The CDR3 runs to 13 residues. Germline CDR1 SGDLS, CDR2 YYNGEE. PCR employed 60 Vbeta and 13 Jbeta primers. Profiling relied on immunoSEQ multiplex PCR, and the TCRdb table lists in-frame clones only, not all of them. The table records roughly 240,000 clones, roughly 85% of them present only once. Study-wide results and caveats: Most TCR beta V segments were productive about 87% or about 30% of the time in an earlier analysis. Several V segments, TRBV6-2 and TRBV6-3 among them, could not be told apart and were dropped.

Sequenced sample: PBMCs. J is TRBJ1-2 and V is TRBV9, with D unresolved. This receptor was taken from a girl aged 2 to 10 in good health and CMV-seronegative. The CDR3 DNA sequence: TGTGCCAGCAGCGTTGAAGCTGACTATGGCTACACCTTC. This encodes CASSVEADYGYTF.